This paragraph reports one TCR beta chain. This sample is drawn from a study of PD-1 blockade in mismatch repair-deficient tumors. Study information: Patients had approximately 12 mismatch repair-deficient cancer types, all previously treated and progressing.

Mismatch repair deficiency was confirmed in all patients, by PCR or immunohistochemistry. The table came from immunoSEQ multiplex PCR; TCRdb's copy has only in-frame clones and leaves some out. Of around 40,000 clones in the sample, roughly 77% are singletons; the top ten hold roughly 22%. This specimen was peripheral blood, taken 4 weeks after starting pembrolizumab. The sequence came from an adult with mismatch repair-deficient cancer.

The CDR3 sequence is CASSQELPDTGELFF. CDR3 bases: TGTGCCAGCAGCCAAGAATTACCTGACACCGGGGAGCTGTTTTTT. The chain is built from TRBV14 and TRBJ2-2, with D hard to call. Germline loops: CDR1 SGHDN, CDR2 FVKESK. V was trimmed by 0 bases and J by 3 bases, leaving 8 bases between them. This CDR3 spans 15 amino acids. The full variable domain, rest sourced from reference TRBV14 and TRBJ2-2, is EAGVTQFPSHSVIEKGQTVTLRCDPISGHDNLYWYRRVMGKEIKFLLHFVKESKQDESGMPNNRFLAERTGGTYSTLKVQPAELEDSGVYFCASSQELPDTGELFFGEGSRLTVL.